This TCR beta chain was found in a study of CD8 T cells in Susac syndrome. Random hexamers were used to reverse transcribe an amount of about 0.45 to 1 ug RNA. One entry per CDR3 protein results from TCRdb running MiXCR on the immunoSEQ multiplex PCR reads. This table has about 400,000 distinct CDR3 sequences, approximately 85% appearing once. CDR3 length: 12 residues. V lost 4 bases and J 6 bases, leaving 7 bases between the germline ends. CDR1 and CDR2 (germline): MNHEY, SVGAGI. This TCR derives from a human donor with multiple sclerosis. What was sequenced was CD8+ T cells from PBMCs. The chain employs TRBV6-5 and TRBJ2-1; D uncertain. The CDR3 sequence: CASSFPRNEQFF. DNA of the CDR3: TGTGCCAGCAGTTTTCCACGCAATGAGCAGTTCTTC.